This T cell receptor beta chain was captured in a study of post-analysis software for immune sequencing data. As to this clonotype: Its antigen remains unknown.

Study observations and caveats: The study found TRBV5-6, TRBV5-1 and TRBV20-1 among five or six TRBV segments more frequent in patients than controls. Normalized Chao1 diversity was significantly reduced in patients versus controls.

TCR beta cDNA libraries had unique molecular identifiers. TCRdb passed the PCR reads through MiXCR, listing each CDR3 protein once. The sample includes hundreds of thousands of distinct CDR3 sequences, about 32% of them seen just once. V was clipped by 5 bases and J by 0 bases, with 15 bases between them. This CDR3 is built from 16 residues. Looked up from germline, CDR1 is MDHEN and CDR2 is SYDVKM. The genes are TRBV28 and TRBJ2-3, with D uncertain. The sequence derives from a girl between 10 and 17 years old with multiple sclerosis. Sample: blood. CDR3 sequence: CASSPPGQISTDTQYF. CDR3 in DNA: TGTGCCAGCAGTCCCCCCGGGCAGATTAGCACAGATACGCAGTATTTT.